Following are 29 T cell receptor beta chains from one sample sequenced in a study of monozygotic twins with inflammatory bowel disease. TCRdb re-called the 5' RACE reads and shows each CDR3 protein once, DNA omitted. This listing includes roughly 150,000 distinct CDR3 sequences. What was sequenced was blood. Every receptor here comes from a human donor with ulcerative colitis or Crohn's disease, or a healthy co-twin of an affected twin (not recorded which).

This CDR3 reads CSATGNTEAFF. The rearrangement joins TRBV20-1 to TRBJ1-1. CDR3 length: 11 residues. Looked up from germline, CDR1 is DFQATT and CDR2 is SNEGSKA (reference sequence).

The chain employs TRBV5-1 and TRBJ2-2. Looked up from germline, CDR1 is SGHRS and CDR2 is YFSETQ. The CDR3 is 13 residues long. The CDR3 region is CASSGLADGELFF. Supplemented by reference TRBV5-1 and TRBJ2-2, the full variable domain reads KAGVTQTPRYLIKTRGQQVTLSCSPISGHRSVSWYQQTPGQGLQFLFEYFSETQRNKGNFPGRFSGRQFSNSRSEMNVSTLELGDSALYLCASSGLADGELFFGEGSRLTVL.

The chain employs TRBV7-2 and TRBJ1-5; there is no DNA to check the TCRdb D call of TRBD1. CDR3 length equals 15 residues. The V gene's germline CDR1 is SGHTA and CDR2 FQGNSA. CDR3 protein: CASSPGTGEYQPQHF.

The genes are TRBV6-2 or TRBV6-3 and TRBJ1-5; lacking DNA, the TRBD1 call made by TCRdb goes unchecked. CDR1 MNHEY and CDR2 SVGEGT come from the germline V gene. The CDR3 runs to 15 residues. CDR3: CASSYSPGNNQPQHF.

The CDR3 reads CASSLGPFIQLGEQFF. The V gene is TRBV5-1, the J gene TRBJ2-1. This CDR3 region has 16 residues. CDR1 SGHRS and CDR2 YFSETQ come from the germline V gene.

The chain employs TRBV21-1 and TRBJ2-2; absent DNA, TCRdb's TRBD1 call cannot be checked. TRBV21-1 is flagged as a pseudogene. There are 15 residues in the CDR3. The CDR3 loop reads CASSKHRGSTGELFF.

The chain is built from TRBV28 and TRBJ2-1; the TRBD2 assignment by TCRdb is unverifiable without DNA. Per the germline V gene, CDR1 is MDHEN and CDR2 is SYDVKM. The CDR3 covers 14 residues. The CDR3 spells CASSLGLAGFEQFF. Supplemented by reference TRBV28 and TRBJ2-1, the full variable domain reads DVKVTQSSRYLVKRTGEKVFLECVQDMDHENMFWYRQDPGLGLRLIYFSYDVKMKEKGDIPEGYSVSREKKERFSLILESASTNQTSMYLCASSLGLAGFEQFFGPGTRLTVL.

The rearrangement uses TRBV28 and TRBJ1-1; the TCRdb D gene call, TRBD1, has no DNA to confirm it. Germline V gene data show CDR1 as MDHEN and CDR2 as SYDVKM. This CDR3 has 14 amino acids. The CDR3 loop is CASSLGTGLVEAFF.

Its frequency marks this clonotype as medium-sized. The V and J genes are TRBV4-2 and TRBJ2-3; the D call from TCRdb, TRBD2, cannot be confirmed without DNA. Germline-derived CDR1 and CDR2 are LGHNA and YNFKEQ. The CDR3 contains 17 residues. CDR3 sequence reads: CASSQEREKGITDTQYF.

This chain uses TRBV20-1 with TRBJ1-2; TCRdb outputs TRBD1, but without DNA this stays unchecked. The CDR3 runs 14 residues. Germline CDR1 and CDR2: DFQATT and SNEGSKA (reference sequence). CDR3 loop: CSAKQGGGNYGYTF.

V gene TRBV5-6 combines with J gene TRBJ1-1; the D call of TRBD1 rests on TCRdb alone, since no DNA is present to check it. The CDR3 covers 14 residues. Germline assignment: CDR1 SGHDT and CDR2 YYEEEE. The CDR3 sequence: CASSVPGQNTEAFF.

The chain links TRBV20-1 to TRBJ1-1. From germline, CDR1 is DFQATT and CDR2 SNEGSKA (reference sequence). The CDR3 runs 14 residues. The CDR3: CSARGQTKNTEAFF.

The chain recombines TRBV20-1 with TRBJ1-2. This CDR3 contains 12 residues. Per germline, CDR1 DFQATT and CDR2 SNEGSKA (reference sequence). Here the CDR3 reads CSVRTDNYGYTF.

The chain combines TRBV2 with TRBJ2-5; checking the TCRdb D call of TRBD1 is not possible without DNA. This CDR3 spans 13 amino acids. The germline V gene has CDR1 SNHLY and CDR2 FYNNEI. CDR3: CASLQGLQETQYF.

V is TRBV28 and J is TRBJ1-1; without DNA, the TCRdb call of TRBD1 cannot be checked. The germline CDR1 and CDR2 sequences are MDHEN and SYDVKM. This CDR3 comprises 13 residues. The CDR3 region is CASHRGLNTEAFF.

This chain links TRBV12-3 or TRBV12-4 with TRBJ1-2. The length of the CDR3 is 14 residues. The CDR3 protein is CASSPDLTPYGYTF.

V usage is TRBV5-1 and J usage is TRBJ1-1; TCRdb proposes TRBD1, but this gene call is untestable without DNA. CDR3 length: 17 amino acids. Per the germline V gene, CDR1 is SGHRS and CDR2 is YFSETQ. The CDR3 is CASSRGTSSSRYTEAFF.

This rearrangement joins TRBV24-1 to TRBJ2-6; the D call of TRBD1 rests on TCRdb alone, since no DNA is present to check it. The CDR3 has 15 residues. Germline-derived CDR1 and CDR2 are KGHDR and SFDVKD. The CDR3 reads CAAAGSHSGANVLTF.

This chain connects TRBV12-3 or TRBV12-4 to TRBJ2-1; TCRdb selects TRBD1, and the lack of DNA leaves this call unchecked. This CDR3 comprises 17 residues. CDR3 loop: CASSPKGTRGSYNEQFF.

The chain has TRBV7-9 and TRBJ2-6; without DNA, the TCRdb call of TRBD1 cannot be checked. Germline CDR1 SEHNR, CDR2 FQNEAQ (reference sequence). CDR3 length equals 20 residues. CDR3: CASSLTIGTGGVPGANVLTF.

The chain is built from TRBV9 and TRBJ2-2; the TCRdb D gene call, TRBD1, has no DNA to confirm it. The CDR3 runs to 18 residues. Germline V gene sequence: CDR1 SGDLS, CDR2 YYNGEE. Here the CDR3 reads CASSGPGPPGRYTGELFF. Full variable domain (rest looked up from reference TRBV9 and TRBJ2-2): DSGVTQTPKHLITATGQRVTLRCSPRSGDLSVYWYQQSLDQGLQFLIQYYNGEERAKGNILERFSAQQFPDLHSELNLSSLELGDSALYFCASSGPGPPGRYTGELFFGEGSRLTVL.

CDR3 region: CAISECVDQPQHF. The chain employs TRBV10-3 and TRBJ1-5. The germline CDR1 and CDR2 sequences are ENHRY and SYGVKD. CDR3 length: 13 residues.

The CDR3 protein is CATSAWGLAGFNEQFF. This chain links TRBV24-1 with TRBJ2-1; TCRdb returns TRBD2, unconfirmable since there is no DNA. Germline lookup yields CDR1 KGHDR and CDR2 SFDVKD. This CDR3 has 16 amino acids.

The chain is built from TRBV10-3 and TRBJ2-5; TCRdb's D call, TRBD2, is unchecked because there is no DNA. In germline, CDR1 is ENHRY, CDR2 SYGVKD. The CDR3 contains 14 residues. The CDR3 reads CAISERAGRETQYF.

The rearrangement joins TRBV10-3 to TRBJ2-7; no DNA is available, so the TRBD1 call from TCRdb remains unchecked. In germline, CDR1 is ENHRY, CDR2 SYGVKD. CDR3 size: 14 residues. CDR3 residues: CAIREGQGYYEQYF.

This chain uses TRBV4-2 with TRBJ2-1; TCRdb outputs TRBD2, but without DNA this stays unchecked. From germline, CDR1 is LGHNA and CDR2 YNFKEQ. This CDR3 is 16 amino acids long. CDR3 amino acids: CASSQGTSGGYNEQFF.

The chain recombines TRBV9 with TRBJ2-7. Germline V CDR1 and CDR2: SGDLS, YYNGEE. The CDR3 consists of 15 residues. This CDR3 is CASSGGEGGSYEQYF.

The chain carries TRBV18 and TRBJ2-5. This CDR3 contains 13 residues. Germline CDR1 and CDR2: KGHSH and LQKENI. The chain's CDR3 is CASSPGVRETQYF.

The rearrangement joins TRBV7-9 to TRBJ2-3. This CDR3 comprises 12 residues. Germline-derived CDR1 and CDR2 are SEHNR and FQNEAQ (reference sequence). The CDR3 loop is CASRRIDDTQYF.